This T cell receptor beta chain was sequenced in a study of blood T cell repertoires in COVID-19. On the study more broadly: Sample material is recorded as cDNA or gDNA derived from T cells, B-cell-depleted T cells, or PBMCs.

Original methodology: The assay estimated nucleated cells by amplifying reference gene primers. The assay was immunoSEQ multiplex PCR, and TCRdb's table has in-frame clones only and misses some. Clone size and the V and J calls come from that table; the DNA yielded D and trimming. The table includes about 180,000 clones, about 85% detected once. For recovered donors of Cohort 3, there were two negative PCRs, clearance, or symptom resolution. With 4 bases clipped from V and 4 bases from J, the junction kept 2 bases outside the gene matches. There are 13 residues in the CDR3. Germline CDR1 SGHAT, CDR2 FQNNGV.

Source material: PBMCs or T cells enriched from blood (not recorded which). V usage is TRBV11-2 and J usage is TRBJ2-7; 9 nucleotides line up with TRBD1. The receptor comes from a man aged 35 to 55 who had recovered from COVID-19. CDR3 residues: CASSSGQGYEQYF. The CDR3, as DNA: TGTGCCAGCAGCTCCGGACAGGGGTACGAGCAGTACTTC.